One and the same sample provided the 27 T cell receptor beta chains below, sequenced in a study of blood T cell repertoires in COVID-19. Only in-frame clones appear in the TCRdb table, and some are missing; sequencing was by immunoSEQ multiplex PCR. The sample lists about 220,000 clones, less than 85% occurring once. Specimen: peripheral blood. The receptors originated from a woman of 80 years or more with acute or convalescent COVID-19.

The V gene is TRBV5-1, the J gene TRBJ1-4; TRBD1 matches 7 bases. From germline, CDR1 is SGHRS and CDR2 YFSETQ. Trimming took 4 bases from V and 7 from J; bases not matched to a gene: 10. CDR3 length equals 15 residues. CDR3 sequence reads: CASSPTGATLEKLFF. CDR3 DNA: TGCGCCAGCAGCCCTACAGGGGCCACACTTGAAAAACTGTTTTTT.

This clone was seen only once. V usage is TRBV7-2 and J usage is TRBJ2-5; TRBD2 is a possible D gene (7 bases). V was pared by 1 base and J by 2 bases, with 14 bases between. CDR1 is SGHTA and CDR2 is FQGNSA in the germline V gene. CDR3 size: 16 residues. CDR3 protein: CASSLGRAGAQETQYF. Written as DNA, the CDR3 is TGTGCCAGCAGCTTAGGACGCGCGGGGGCGCAAGAGACCCAGTACTTC.

The rearrangement links TRBV7-2 to TRBJ1-1; no clear D gene. Deletions cut 4 bases from V and 7 bases from J, with 13 bases between. This CDR3 has 13 amino acids. Germline CDR1 SGHTA, CDR2 FQGNSA. CDR3 nucleotide sequence: TGTGCCAGCAGCTCCCTAGGCGCCCTTGAAGCTTTCTTT. Encoded protein: CASSSLGALEAFF. Together with reference TRBV7-2 and TRBJ1-1, the CDR3 gives the full variable domain: GAGVSQSPSNKVTEKGKDVELRCDPISGHTALYWYRQSLGQGLEFLIYFQGNSAPDKSGLPSDRFSAERTGGSVSTLTIQRTQQEDSAVYLCASSSLGALEAFFGQGTRLTVV.

The chain combines TRBV6-5 with TRBJ1-3, with D uncertain. The V and J ends lost 6 bases and 4 bases respectively, with 10 bases between them. CDR3 length: 13 amino acids. Germline loops: CDR1 MNHEY, CDR2 SVGAGI. The CDR3 loop is CASSLLSGNTIYF. For the CDR3, the DNA is TGTGCCAGCAGCTTACTGTCAGGAAACACCATATATTTT.

The rearrangement links TRBV19 to TRBJ1-4, with a tentative D call TRBD1 (6 bases). The CDR3 covers 16 residues. Trimming removed 4 bases from V and 4 bases from J, with 16 bases in between. Germline CDR1 LNHDA, CDR2 SQIVND (reference sequence). Written as DNA, the CDR3 is TGTGCCAGTAGTAGAACGGACAGCCCATATAATGAAAAACTGTTTTTT. Amino acids: CASSRTDSPYNEKLFF. The whole variable domain, filled in from reference TRBV19 and TRBJ1-4, reads DGGITQSPKYLFRKEGQNVTLSCEQNLNHDAMYWYRQDPGQGLRLIYYSQIVNDFQKGDIAEGYSVSREKKESFPLTVTSAQKNPTAFYLCASSRTDSPYNEKLFFGSGTQLSVL.

Points on this clone: Other DNA sequences from this sample encode an identical CDR3 as well. The V and J genes are TRBV12-3 or TRBV12-4 and TRBJ1-1; D unclear. With 3 bases removed from V and 1 base from J, the gap between germline ends came to 6 bases. The CDR3 has 13 residues. The CDR3 loop reads CASSFTGNTEAFF. The DNA for the CDR3 is TGTGCCAGCAGTTTTACGGGGAACACTGAAGCTTTCTTT.

The J gene is TRBJ2-3, the V gene TRBV6-4, with a tentative D call TRBD1 (5 bases). The germline CDR1 and CDR2 sequences are MRHNA and SNTAGT. Trimming stripped 5 bases from V and 2 bases from J, with 14 bases between. The CDR3 has 15 residues. The CDR3 loop is CASSRSFRATDTQYF. The CDR3 coding sequence is TGTGCCAGCAGTCGGAGTTTCAGGGCCACAGATACGCAGTATTTT.

This clone occurred a few times. This chain connects TRBV18 to TRBJ2-3; TRBD1 aligns across 9 bases. This CDR3 is built from 16 residues. The germline V gene encodes CDR1 KGHSH and CDR2 LQKENI. Losses at the gene ends were 3 bases for V and 4 bases for J; bases not matched to a gene: 8. The DNA for the CDR3 is TGTGCCAGCTCACCCCAACAGGGGGCCCAAGCAGATACGCAGTATTTT. It translates to CASSPQQGAQADTQYF. Using reference TRBV18 and TRBJ2-3 for the parts outside the CDR3, the full variable domain is NAGVMQNPRHLVRRRGQEARLRCSPMKGHSHVYWYRQLPEEGLKFMVYLQKENIIDESGMPKERFSAEFPKEGPSILRIQQVVRGDSAAYFCASSPQQGAQADTQYFGPGTRLTVL.

In DNA, the CDR3 is TGTGCCAGTACCTCAGCCGGGAGGGCGGGTCAGCCCCAGCATTTT. It encodes CASTSAGRAGQPQHF. V and J are TRBV19 and TRBJ1-5; D uncertain. Between the trimmed V and J ends, which lost 7 bases and 6 bases, there was a span of 19 bases. From germline, CDR1 is LNHDA and CDR2 SQIVND (reference sequence). CDR3 length: 15 residues.

In DNA, the CDR3 is TGTGCCAGCAGCTTAATGGGGGGACTGAACACTGAAGCTTTCTTT. Translating it yields CASSLMGGLNTEAFF. The chain has TRBV7-3 and TRBJ1-1; TRBD1 is a possible D gene (5 bases). The CDR3 sequence is 15 residues long. Germline V gene lookup returns CDR1 SGHTA and CDR2 FQGTGA. V dropped 1 base and J dropped 0 bases, with 9 bases sitting between them. The whole variable domain, filled in from reference TRBV7-3 and TRBJ1-1, reads GAGVSQTPSNKVTEKGKYVELRCDPISGHTALYWYRQSLGQGPEFLIYFQGTGAADDSGLPNDRFFAVRPEGSVSTLKIQRTERGDSAVYLCASSLMGGLNTEAFFGQGTRLTVV.

The genes are TRBV27 and TRBJ1-1; D remains unclear. V was clipped by 4 bases and J by 6 bases, with 15 bases between them. The CDR3 spans 14 residues. CDR1 MNHEY and CDR2 SMNVEV come from the germline V gene (reference sequence). Written as DNA, the CDR3 is TGTGCCAGCAGTTGGACCGTCGGAGGCGCTGAAGCTTTCTTT. It specifies CASSWTVGGAEAFF.

The chain uses TRBV18 and TRBJ2-7; TRBD2 agrees at 7 bases. The trim removed 8 bases at V and 2 bases at J, leaving 6 bases unmatched. Germline-derived CDR1 and CDR2 are KGHSH and LQKENI. There are 13 residues in the CDR3. The CDR3 bases are TGTGCCAGCACGGGAGGAGGAACCTACGAGCAGTACTTC. Protein product: CASTGGGTYEQYF.

The V gene is TRBV28, the J gene TRBJ1-5, with 8 bases that match TRBD1. This CDR3 has 20 amino acids. CDR1 MDHEN and CDR2 SYDVKM come from the germline V gene. The junction had 21 bases not matched to a gene; V was cut back by 5 bases and J by 3 bases. The CDR3 loop reads CASSPHRTGTHSFLNQPQHF. CDR3 coding DNA: TGTGCCAGCAGTCCCCACCGGACAGGGACCCATTCCTTTCTCAATCAGCCCCAGCATTTT. The complete variable domain, with remaining parts taken from reference TRBV28 and TRBJ1-5, reads DVKVTQSSRYLVKRTGEKVFLECVQDMDHENMFWYRQDPGLGLRLIYFSYDVKMKEKGDIPEGYSVSREKKERFSLILESASTNQTSMYLCASSPHRTGTHSFLNQPQHFGDGTRLSIL.

The chain is built from TRBV21-1 and TRBJ1-2; TRBD1, the table's D call, lacks a check against the DNA. TRBV21-1 is a pseudogene. The CDR3 is 13 amino acids. For the CDR3, the DNA is TGTGCCAGCAGCAAACAGGGGTGGAGTGGCTACACCTTC. Translation: CASSKQGWSGYTF.

A remark on this clone: Other DNA sequences from this sample encode an identical CDR3 as well. The genes are TRBV19 and TRBJ2-7; 7 bases agree with TRBD2. After removal of 4 bases from V and 3 bases from J, the junction contained 6 bases not matched to a gene. There are 14 residues in the CDR3. From germline, CDR1 is LNHDA and CDR2 SQIVND (reference sequence). DNA for the CDR3: TGTGCCAGTAGTACGACTGGCGGGGGCTACGAGCAGTACTTC. Translated: CASSTTGGGYEQYF. Together with reference TRBV19 and TRBJ2-7, the CDR3 gives the full variable domain: DGGITQSPKYLFRKEGQNVTLSCEQNLNHDAMYWYRQDPGQGLRLIYYSQIVNDFQKGDIAEGYSVSREKKESFPLTVTSAQKNPTAFYLCASSTTGGGYEQYFGPGTRLTVT.

The CDR3 DNA sequence: TGTGCCAGTAGTGGGACTAGCGGGGAACCCCGGGAGACCCAGTACTTC. Its protein is CASSGTSGEPRETQYF. The V call is TRBV19, the J call TRBJ2-5; 13 bases fit TRBD2. This CDR3 is built from 16 residues. In germline, CDR1 is LNHDA, CDR2 SQIVND (reference sequence). The J segment lost 5 bases and the V segment lost 5 bases, leaving 8 bases of the junction unmatched.

CDR3 sequence: CASSDSQGGTGAYGYTF. Written as DNA, the CDR3 is TGTGCCAGCAGTGACTCCCAAGGGGGGACAGGGGCATACGGCTACACCTTC. V is TRBV6-4 and J is TRBJ1-2; 10 bases align to TRBD1. Per germline, CDR1 MRHNA and CDR2 SNTAGT. The length of the CDR3 is 17 residues. Losses at the gene ends were 0 bases for V and 8 bases for J; bases not matched to a gene: 12.

The rearrangement links TRBV12-5 to TRBJ2-2; TRBD2 matches 9 bases. Germline lookup yields CDR1 LGHNT and CDR2 FRNRAP. The length of the CDR3 is 16 residues. V was clipped by 7 bases and J by 6 bases; unmatched bases: 12. The CDR3 sequence: CASAVPGLAIAGELFF. In DNA form, the CDR3 reads TGTGCTAGTGCCGTCCCCGGACTAGCGATAGCCGGGGAGCTGTTTTTT.

There are a few counts of this clone. The CDR3 reads CASSERAQVYNSPLHF. DNA for the CDR3: TGTGCCAGCAGTGAACGCGCGCAGGTCTATAATTCACCCCTCCACTTT. The V call is TRBV6-1, the J call TRBJ1-6; D not certain. The CDR3 sequence is 16 residues long. Trimming pared 2 bases from V and 3 bases from J, leaving 11 bases between. The germline V gene encodes CDR1 MNHNS and CDR2 SASEGT.

The chain links TRBV7-6 to TRBJ1-1; maybe TRBD1 (5 bases). Trimming took 3 bases from V and 2 from J, leaving 16 bases between them. The CDR3 has 16 amino acids. CDR1 and CDR2 from the germline V gene are SGHVS and FNYEAQ. The CDR3, as DNA: TGTGCCAGCAGCTTTGGGGGGTCCGGGACTAACACTGAAGCTTTCTTT. Translation: CASSFGGSGTNTEAFF.

The chain joins TRBV30 to TRBJ2-1; 8 bases are shared with TRBD2. With V trimmed by 4 bases and J by 3 bases, 11 bases remained unmatched. This CDR3 has 16 amino acids. Germline CDR1 is GTSNPN and CDR2 is SVGIG (reference sequence). As DNA, the CDR3 is TGTGCCTGGAAGGTCGCGGGGGGTGGATTCTACAATGAGCAGTTCTTC. Translated, it gives CAWKVAGGGFYNEQFF.

The V gene is TRBV13, the J gene TRBJ2-5, with D perhaps matching TRBD2 (6 bases). The CDR3 covers 13 residues. With 1 base removed from V and 9 bases from J, the gap between germline ends came to 12 bases. The V gene's germline CDR1 is PRHDT and CDR2 FYEKMQ (reference sequence). This chain's CDR3 is CASSLEQPGAQYF. CDR3 coding DNA: TGTGCCAGCAGCTTAGAACAACCGGGGGCCCAGTACTTC.

The V call is TRBV19, the J call TRBJ2-7, with a tentative D call TRBD1 (6 bases). CDR1 and CDR2 (germline): LNHDA, SQIVND (reference sequence). The V and J ends lost 6 bases and 3 bases respectively, with 21 bases between them. CDR3 length: 16 amino acids. CDR3: CASSPRAGAPYYEQYF. The CDR3 bases are TGTGCCAGTAGCCCCAGGGCAGGGGCGCCTTACTACGAGCAGTACTTC.

The chain joins TRBV13 to TRBJ2-1, with 10 nucleotides matching TRBD1. Per germline, CDR1 PRHDT and CDR2 FYEKMQ (reference sequence). The CDR3 is 16 residues long. With V trimmed by 5 bases and J by 3 bases, 7 bases remained unmatched. CDR3 sequence reads: CASSRFGTGVYNEQFF. In DNA, the CDR3 is TGTGCCAGCAGCAGATTCGGGACAGGGGTCTACAATGAGCAGTTCTTC.

J is TRBJ2-1 and V is TRBV4-2; 16 bases are shared with TRBD2. This CDR3 has 16 residues. J lost 13 bases, V lost 0 bases, and 6 bases had no gene match. Per germline, CDR1 LGHNA and CDR2 YNFKEQ. CDR3 in amino acids: CASSQDGTSGGAEQFF. CDR3 nucleotide sequence: TGTGCCAGCAGCCAAGATGGGACTAGCGGGGGGGCCGAACAGTTCTTC.

The chain carries TRBV11-2 and TRBJ1-1; D unresolved. The germline gives CDR1 SGHAT, CDR2 FQNNGV. The CDR3 totals 14 residues. V was clipped by 1 base and J by 3 bases, with 9 bases between them. In nucleotides, the CDR3 is TGTGCCAGCAGCTTAGCGGTTCTGGACACTGAAGCTTTCTTT. This codes for CASSLAVLDTEAFF.

This chain links TRBV29-1 with TRBJ1-5, with no clear D. CDR1 is SQVTM, CDR2 ANQGSEA, per germline. V gave up 4 bases and J gave up 3 bases, with 13 bases separating them. This CDR3 has 14 residues. CDR3 sequence reads: CSVGTGSFNQPQHF. The CDR3 DNA reads as TGCAGCGTTGGGACGGGATCTTTCAATCAGCCCCAGCATTTT.